What follows are 25 T cell receptor beta chains derived from one specimen sequenced in a study of blood T cells in healthy people across ages. With a J-beta primer mix and a sample-barcoded 5' primer, a second PCR ran about 7 to 11 cycles. TCRdb processed the 5' RACE reads anew with MiXCR; each CDR3 protein has one entry. The sample carries hundreds of thousands of distinct CDR3 sequences, approximately 30% recorded once. Specimen: blood. The receptors derive from a woman over 75 in good health.

This clonotype was seen repeatedly, ten times or more. The rearrangement uses TRBV11-2 and TRBJ1-1; no firm D call. This CDR3 is built from 15 residues. Germline V gene data show CDR1 as SGHAT and CDR2 as FQNNGV. V gave up 6 bases and J gave up 1 base, with 15 bases separating them. Written as DNA, the CDR3 is TGTGCCAGCAGTACCGGACCAACAACGAACACTGAAGCTTTCTTT. It yields the protein CASSTGPTTNTEAFF.

This clonotype has only one observation. This CDR3 reads CASSPGPVSSGANVLTF. CDR3 in DNA: TGCGCCAGCAGCCCCGGACCTGTGAGCTCTGGGGCCAACGTCCTGACTTTC. The V gene is TRBV5-1, the J gene TRBJ2-6; no clear D. The CDR3 totals 17 residues. Germline-derived CDR1 and CDR2 are SGHRS and YFSETQ. Deletions cut 4 bases from V and 0 bases from J, with 14 bases between.

The chain recombines TRBV7-2 with TRBJ1-1, with 8 nucleotides matching TRBD1. From germline, CDR1 is SGHTA and CDR2 FQGNSA. This CDR3 is built from 15 residues. V shed 4 bases and J 5 bases; nucleotides not matched to a gene: 9. CDR3 DNA: TGTGCCAGCAGCTCCAGTGGACAGGGATTTACTGAAGCTTTCTTT. This translates into CASSSSGQGFTEAFF.

This clonotype was observed a handful of times. This clone may be a read error of a much larger clone one base away. The rearrangement uses TRBV20-1 and TRBJ2-7; the D gene is possibly TRBD2 (7 bases). The CDR3 sequence is 14 residues long. Germline V gene sequence: CDR1 DFQATT, CDR2 SNEGSKA (reference sequence). The CDR3 is CGALGGGNNYEQYF. CDR3 DNA sequence: TGCGGTGCTTTAGGGGGGGGGAATAACTACGAGCAGTACTTC.

This clonotype was seen at least ten times. The J gene is TRBJ1-5, the V gene TRBV28; no reliable D call. Trimming cost V 3 bases and J 4 bases, with 13 bases left between them. The CDR3 contains 15 residues. Germline V gene lookup returns CDR1 MDHEN and CDR2 SYDVKM. In DNA, the CDR3 is TGTGCCAGCAGTTTGTTCGGCGCTGGAAATCAGCCCCAGCATTTT. It translates to CASSLFGAGNQPQHF.

This clonotype has just a few counts. The chain has TRBV27 and TRBJ1-2; TRBD1 might be the D (5 bases). The CDR3 consists of 15 residues. The ends were cut back, 5 bases at V and 9 bases at J, with 22 bases in the middle. Germline CDR1 MNHEY, CDR2 SMNVEV (reference sequence). Here the CDR3 reads CASSTRRERGGSYTF. The CDR3 coding sequence is TGTGCCAGCAGTACCCGCCGGGAAAGGGGTGGGAGCTACACCTTC.

A remark on this clonotype: One base away lies a much larger clone, so this may be a sequencing read error. This rearrangement joins TRBV5-6 to TRBJ1-2; D is perhaps TRBD1 (6 bases). The CDR3 is 14 amino acids. From germline, CDR1 is SGHDT and CDR2 YYEEEE. The CDR3 nucleotides are TGTGCCAGCAGCTCCTGGACAGTAAACTATGACTACACCTTC. Its translation: CASSSWTVNYDYTF.

This clonotype was detected a few times. The J gene is TRBJ2-3, the V gene TRBV6-1; TRBD1 agrees at 9 bases. This CDR3 spans 13 amino acids. The J segment lost 6 bases and the V segment lost 8 bases, leaving 6 bases of the junction unmatched. CDR1 and CDR2 (germline): MNHNS, SASEGT. CDR3 in amino acids: CASGTGNADTQYF. The CDR3 DNA reads TGTGCCAGCGGGACAGGGAATGCGGATACGCAGTATTTT.

This clonotype has a handful of counts. The chain carries TRBV7-8 and TRBJ2-3, with D possibly TRBD2 on 7 matching bases. V was shortened by 3 bases and J by 5 bases, with 15 bases between the two germline ends. This CDR3 spans 15 amino acids. Germline V gene sequence: CDR1 SGHVS, CDR2 FQNEAQ. The CDR3 sequence: CASSFFAGAGDTQYF. The CDR3 coding sequence is TGTGCCAGCAGCTTTTTTGCGGGGGCCGGAGATACGCAGTATTTT. The full variable domain, with the rest looked up from reference TRBV7-8 and TRBJ2-3, is GAGVSQSPRYKVAKRGQDVALRCDPISGHVSLFWYQQALGQGPEFLTYFQNEAQLDKSGLPSDRFFAERPEGSVSTLKIQRTQQEDSAVYLCASSFFAGAGDTQYFGPGTRLTVL.

This clonotype was seen ten or more times. CDR3 residues: CASGPLGGETQYF. As DNA, the CDR3 is TGTGCTAGTGGTCCCCTGGGGGGAGAGACCCAGTACTTC. This sequence joins TRBV12-5 and TRBJ2-5, with D possibly TRBD2 on 6 matching bases. The CDR3 is 13 residues long. V lost 5 bases and J lost 4, with 11 bases in between. From germline, CDR1 is LGHNT and CDR2 FRNRAP.

For this clonotype: A clone one base away is much larger, so this may be a read error. The V call is TRBV5-1, the J call TRBJ1-1; TRBD1 might be the D (6 bases). This CDR3 is built from 13 residues. The V gene's germline CDR1 is SGHRS and CDR2 YFSETQ. The CDR3 here is CAGSFNRETEAFF. In nucleotides, the CDR3 is TGCGCCGGCAGCTTTAACAGGGAAACTGAAGCTTTCTTT. The full variable domain, with the rest looked up from reference TRBV5-1 and TRBJ1-1, is KAGVTQTPRYLIKTRGQQVTLSCSPISGHRSVSWYQQTPGQGLQFLFEYFSETQRNKGNFPGRFSGRQFSNSRSEMNVSTLELGDSALYLCAGSFNRETEAFFGQGTRLTVV.

For this clonotype: This may stem from a read error, because a much larger clone lies one nucleotide away. The chain joins TRBV4-1 to TRBJ2-1; 10 bases line up with TRBD2. TRBJ2-7 explains the end of the DNA better; the J call may be wrong. The CDR3 totals 14 residues. The germline gives CDR1 MGHRA, CDR2 YSYEKL. The CDR3 DNA is TGCGCCAGCAGTATAGCGGGGGGATACAATGAGCAGTACTTC. Translated, it gives CASSIAGGYNEQYF.

This clonotype was counted ten times or more. In DNA, the CDR3 is TGTGCCACCAGCCCGGGGGGCAGGGGCTACACCTTC. Translation gives CATSPGGRGYTF. V and J are TRBV15 and TRBJ1-2, with D maybe TRBD1 (6 bases). Germline values: CDR1 LNHNV, CDR2 YYDKDF (reference sequence). There are 12 residues in the CDR3. The germline V and J ends were trimmed by 5 bases and 8 bases, with 12 bases remaining between them.

The V call is TRBV29-1, the J call TRBJ2-1; no firm D call. The germline gives CDR1 SQVTM, CDR2 ANQGSEA. The CDR3 covers 13 residues. Trimming shortened V by 5 bases and J by 7 bases, and 15 bases separated the two germline ends. CDR3 in amino acids: CSVRSSGKNEQFF. The CDR3 nucleotides are TGCAGCGTTAGGAGTTCTGGGAAGAATGAGCAGTTCTTC.

The V gene is TRBV29-1, the J gene TRBJ2-1, with D maybe TRBD1 (6 bases). Trimming shortened V by 1 base and J by 7 bases, and 23 bases separated the two germline ends. CDR1 is SQVTM and CDR2 is ANQGSEA in the germline V gene. The CDR3 spans 17 residues. The CDR3 DNA reads as TGCAGCGTTGAAGTAATTTTGGGGGCGATTTTAAGAAATGAGCAGTTCTTC. The encoded protein is CSVEVILGAILRNEQFF.

This clonotype appeared many times. The J gene is TRBJ2-1, the V gene TRBV20-1, with a weak D call TRBD2 (6 bases). CDR3 length: 13 residues. Per the germline V gene, CDR1 is DFQATT and CDR2 is SNEGSKA (reference sequence). Trimming took 0 bases from V and 6 from J, leaving 9 bases between them. The CDR3 DNA sequence: TGCAGTGCTAGAGATCGCGGGGTCAATGAGCAGTTCTTC. The encoded protein is CSARDRGVNEQFF.

Details on this clonotype: This may stem from a read error, because a much larger clone lies one nucleotide away. The chain is built from TRBV2 and TRBJ2-1, with TRBD2 matching 10 bases. Germline V gene data show CDR1 as SNHLY and CDR2 as FYNNEI. CDR3 size: 14 residues. CDR3: CASTRSGGRGEQVF. As DNA, the CDR3 is TGTGCCAGCACCCGTAGCGGGGGGAGGGGTGAGCAGGTCTTC.

This clonotype appeared a few times. The chain couples TRBV3-1 to TRBJ1-5, with 8 bases identical to TRBD1. From germline, CDR1 is LGHDT and CDR2 YNNKEL (reference sequence). The CDR3 contains 14 residues. V was clipped by 5 bases and J by 4 bases; unmatched bases: 4. The CDR3 nucleotides are TGTGCCAGCAGCTCTCAGGGGGCAAATCAGCCCCAGCATTTT. Encoded protein: CASSSQGANQPQHF. The full variable domain, in which reference TRBV3-1 and TRBJ1-5 provide the parts outside the CDR3, is DTAVSQTPKYLVTQMGNDKSIKCEQNLGHDTMYWYKQDSKKFLKIMFSYNNKELIINETVPNRFSPKSPDKAHLNLHINSLELGDSAVYFCASSSQGANQPQHFGDGTRLSIL.

This clonotype has more than one count but fewer than ten. With a much larger clone just one base away, this may be a read error. J is TRBJ1-2 and V is TRBV7-9; D not resolved. CDR1 and CDR2 (germline): SEHNR, FQNEAQ (reference sequence). The germline V and J ends were trimmed by 3 bases and 4 bases, with 9 bases remaining between them. The CDR3 covers 13 residues. The CDR3 region is CASSFAVSYGYTF. The CDR3 region has the DNA TGTGCCAGCAGCTTCGCAGTGAGCTATGGCTACACCTTC.

Ten or more counts support this clonotype. The chain joins TRBV12-3 or TRBV12-4 to TRBJ2-1, with TRBD2 identical over 9 bases. V lost 1 base, J lost 4 bases, and 5 bases stayed unmatched. The CDR3 is 16 residues long. CDR3 sequence: CASSLGGSGGYNEQFF. The CDR3 DNA sequence: TGTGCCAGCAGTTTAGGGGGTAGCGGGGGATACAATGAGCAGTTCTTC.

In this sample, this clonotype turned up many times. The chain recombines TRBV7-2 with TRBJ2-3, with D perhaps TRBD2 (7 bases). The germline V gene has CDR1 SGHTA and CDR2 FQGNSA. Between the trimmed V and J ends, which lost 2 bases and 5 bases, there was a span of 17 bases. This CDR3 comprises 16 residues. CDR3 DNA: TGTGCCAGCAGCTTACGAGTGGGGGGGCGGGGAGATACGCAGTATTTT. It encodes CASSLRVGGRGDTQYF.

Ten or more counts support this clonotype. V and J are TRBV5-1 and TRBJ1-6, with 9 bases fitting TRBD1. Germline CDR1 and CDR2: SGHRS and YFSETQ. The CDR3 spans 16 residues. The J segment lost 5 bases and the V segment lost 0 bases, leaving 3 bases of the junction unmatched. The DNA of the CDR3 is TGCGCCAGCAGCTTGGATGGGACAGGGAATAATTCACCCCTCCACTTT. Amino acids: CASSLDGTGNNSPLHF.

V and J are TRBV11-1 and TRBJ2-7; the match to TRBD2 covers 7 bases. With the DNA end fitting TRBJ2-1 better, the J assignment may be wrong. The CDR3 length is 17 residues. The germline CDR1 and CDR2 sequences are SGHAT and FQDESV (reference sequence). The CDR3 DNA follows: TGTGCCAGCAGCTTAGGTACCTCTAGCGGTACCTACAATGAGCAGTTCTTC. Residues: CASSLGTSSGTYNEQFF.

This chain uses TRBV7-2 with TRBJ1-2; possibly TRBD1 for D (6 bases). The CDR3 is 13 amino acids. V lost 5 bases and J lost 8, with 15 bases in between. CDR1 and CDR2 (germline): SGHTA, FQGNSA. The chain's CDR3 is CASSTQGGGGYTF. CDR3 nucleotide sequence: TGTGCCAGCAGCACACAGGGTGGAGGCGGCTACACCTTC.

This clonotype was detected ten times or more. The rearrangement links TRBV20-1 to TRBJ1-1; D remains ambiguous. CDR1 is DFQATT and CDR2 is SNEGSKA in the germline V gene (reference sequence). There are 14 residues in the CDR3. The V end was cut by 0 bases, the J end by 0 bases, with 8 bases between. The CDR3 loop reads CSAREGGVNTEAFF. The CDR3 DNA follows: TGCAGTGCTAGAGAGGGTGGCGTGAACACTGAAGCTTTCTTT.